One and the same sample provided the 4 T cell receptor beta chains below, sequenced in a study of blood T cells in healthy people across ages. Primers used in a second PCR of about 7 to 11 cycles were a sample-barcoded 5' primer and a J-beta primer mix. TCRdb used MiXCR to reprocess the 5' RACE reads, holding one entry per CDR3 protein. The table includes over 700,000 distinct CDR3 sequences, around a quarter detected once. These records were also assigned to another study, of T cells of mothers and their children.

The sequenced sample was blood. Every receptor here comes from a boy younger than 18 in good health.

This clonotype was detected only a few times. The CDR3 region has the DNA TGCGCCAGCAGATCCGGGACTAGTGACACAGATACGCAGTATTTT. It translates to CASRSGTSDTDTQYF. The V gene is TRBV5-1, the J gene TRBJ2-3; 8 bases fit TRBD2. V shed 5 bases and J 2 bases; nucleotides not matched to a gene: 7. Germline V CDR1 and CDR2: SGHRS, YFSETQ. The CDR3 contains 15 residues.

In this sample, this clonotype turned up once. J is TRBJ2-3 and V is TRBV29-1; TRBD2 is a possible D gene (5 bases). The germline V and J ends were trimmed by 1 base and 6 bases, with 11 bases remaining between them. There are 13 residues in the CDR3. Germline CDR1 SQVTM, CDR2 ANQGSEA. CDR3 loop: CSVEVDGGDTQYF. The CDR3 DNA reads TGCAGCGTTGAAGTGGACGGCGGGGATACGCAGTATTTT.

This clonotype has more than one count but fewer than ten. DNA for the CDR3: TGCGCCAGCAGCTCCCGGGACAGAGACACCGGGGAGCTGTTTTTT. This translates into CASSSRDRDTGELFF. The V gene is TRBV4-1, the J gene TRBJ2-2; 7 positions agree with TRBD1. V shed 5 bases, J shed 3 bases, and the junction held 6 bases outside the gene matches. Germline V gene data show CDR1 as MGHRA and CDR2 as YSYEKL. There are 15 residues in the CDR3.

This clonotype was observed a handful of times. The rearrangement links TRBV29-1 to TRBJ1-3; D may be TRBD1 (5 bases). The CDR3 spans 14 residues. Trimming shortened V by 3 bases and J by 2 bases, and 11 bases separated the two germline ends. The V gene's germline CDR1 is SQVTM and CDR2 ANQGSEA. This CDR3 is CSVEGPDAGNTIYF. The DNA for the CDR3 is TGCAGCGTTGAGGGGCCGGACGCTGGAAACACCATATATTTT.